Included here is one TCR beta chain sequence, with context. The CDR3 runs 17 residues. The germline gives CDR1 LGHNT, CDR2 FRNRAP. The ends were cut back, 6 bases at V and 7 bases at J, with 22 bases in the middle. This specimen belongs to a study of blood T cell repertoires in COVID-19. At the level of the study: Researchers got acute and convalescent COVID-19 samples from the United States, Italy and Spain. T cells, B-cell-depleted T cells, or PBMCs supplied cDNA or gDNA.

Original analysis: From reference gene primer amplification, estimates of nucleated cell counts were derived. Clones were sequenced by immunoSEQ multiplex PCR, and TCRdb holds only the in-frame ones, with some missing. That table furnishes V, J and clone size, whereas the DNA furnished D and trimming. The data hold some 68,000 clones, with 70% to 90% observed a single time. Sequenced input: peripheral blood. The genes are TRBV12-5 and TRBJ1-6; D is possibly TRBD1 (5 bases). This receptor was identified in a woman aged 45-65 years with COVID-19, enrolled during active disease. The CDR3 reads CASGPHGHPLKNSPLHF. The CDR3 bases are TGTGCTAGTGGACCCCATGGACACCCACTTAAAAATTCACCCCTCCACTTT. The variable domain in full, with the rest retrieved from reference TRBV12-5 and TRBJ1-6, is DARVTQTPRHKVTEMGQEVTMRCQPILGHNTVFWYRQTMMQGLELLAYFRNRAPLDDSGMPKDRFSAEMPDATLATLKIQPSEPRDSAVYFCASGPHGHPLKNSPLHFGNGTRLTVT.